This T cell receptor (beta chain) was identified in a study of CD8+CD57+ T cells in acquired aplastic anemia. About the research overall: The sorted CD4+ and CD8+ cells yielded an average roughly 3 ug of DNA.

The V gene lost 6 bases and the J gene lost 0 bases, with 12 bases spanning the gap. The CDR3 runs 13 residues. The germline V gene encodes CDR1 SQVTM and CDR2 ANQGSEA. In regard to this clonotype: Antigen: not known.

Profiling of TCR beta VDJ combinations and CDR3 sequences used genomic DNA as template. TCRdb called the reads again in MiXCR, with one record for every CDR3 protein. The sample lists roughly 170,000 distinct CDR3 sequences; about 60% were seen once. Study-wide findings and caveats: Patients and controls were found to share more than 25 CD8+ CDR3 sequences. The CD8+ Simpson's diversity of patients and controls was not significantly different.

Sequencing was done on a sample of sorted CD4+, CD8+, or CD8+CD57+ T cells (not recorded which) from PBMCs. This TCR was recovered from a human donor in good health. The V call is TRBV29-1, the J call TRBJ2-7; D is perhaps TRBD1 (5 bases). The CDR3: CSVATESSYEQYV. CDR3 nucleotide sequence: TGCAGCGTCGCGACAGAGAGCTCCTACGAGCAGTACGTC.